This T cell receptor (beta chain) was profiled in a study of technical replicates of blood from a few donors. The CDR3 consists of 13 residues. Trimming shortened V by 5 bases and J by 1 base, and 8 bases separated the two germline ends. CDR1 is PRHDT, CDR2 FYEKMQ, per germline (reference sequence). The table came from immunoSEQ multiplex PCR; TCRdb's copy has only in-frame clones and leaves some out. Here the sample spans tens of thousands of clones, approximately 96% being singletons. The V gene is TRBV13, the J gene TRBJ2-5; D remains ambiguous. Sequencing input: T cells isolated from PBMCs. The receptor comes from a human donor in good health. Written as DNA, the CDR3 is TGTGCCAGCAGCGTCCGAGTCCAAGAGACCCAGTACTTC. Its protein product is CASSVRVQETQYF.